This T cell receptor beta chain was identified in a study of blood T cell repertoires in COVID-19. Study-level information: COVID-19 samples collected from the United States, Italy and Spain covered acute and convalescent phases. PBMCs, B-cell-depleted T cells, or T cells provided the cDNA or gDNA that made up the material.

This clone was observed once. Original methodology: Reference gene primers were amplified, and this amplification served to estimate nucleated cell counts. Measured with immunoSEQ multiplex PCR; TCRdb has only the in-frame clones, and not every one. From that table come the V and J calls and clone size; the DNA was used to work out D and trimming. The sample includes about 160,000 clones, roughly four fifths of them seen just once. Trimming took 11 bases from V and 0 from J, leaving 16 bases between them. In germline, CDR1 is LNHDA, CDR2 SQIVND (reference sequence). This CDR3 is 14 amino acids long. This chain uses TRBV19 with TRBJ1-2; TRBD1 is a possible D gene (5 bases). The receptor comes from an elderly woman with acute or convalescent COVID-19. The sample comprised peripheral blood. The CDR3 loop is CASGRRGANYGYTF. CDR3 DNA: TGTGCCTCTGGGAGGCGGGGGGCTAACTATGGCTACACCTTC.